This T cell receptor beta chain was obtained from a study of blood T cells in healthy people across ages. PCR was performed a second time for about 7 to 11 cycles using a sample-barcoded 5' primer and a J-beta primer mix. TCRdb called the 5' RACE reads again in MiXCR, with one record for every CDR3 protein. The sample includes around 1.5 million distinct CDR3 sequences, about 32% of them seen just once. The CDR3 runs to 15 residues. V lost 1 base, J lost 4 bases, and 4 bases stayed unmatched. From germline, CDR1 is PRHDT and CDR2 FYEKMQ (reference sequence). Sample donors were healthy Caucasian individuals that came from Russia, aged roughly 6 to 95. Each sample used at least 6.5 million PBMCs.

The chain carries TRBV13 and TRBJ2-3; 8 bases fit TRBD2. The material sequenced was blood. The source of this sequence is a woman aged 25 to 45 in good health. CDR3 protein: CASSLDLLAADTQYF. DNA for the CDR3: TGTGCCAGCAGCTTAGACCTACTAGCGGCAGATACGCAGTATTTT. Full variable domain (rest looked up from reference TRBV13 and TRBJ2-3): AAGVIQSPRHLIKEKRETATLKCYPIPRHDTVYWYQQGPGQDPQFLISFYEKMQSDKGSIPDRFSAQQFSDYHSELNMSSLELGDSALYFCASSLDLLAADTQYFGPGTRLTVL.